These T cell receptor beta chains were read from a single sample in a study of blood T cell repertoires in COVID-19. Data came from immunoSEQ multiplex PCR; TCRdb stores just in-frame clones and leaves some out. The table includes about 63,000 clones, roughly 80% detected once. The sequencing sample was made of PBMCs or T cells enriched from blood (not recorded which). The receptors stem from a woman aged 40 to 55 with acute COVID-19. Each CDR3 is given with its conserved first and last residue. A D gene is named only where the DNA matches it firmly. Only some rows state a clone size, as once, few, many or a class for expanded clones.

j_call	d_call	clone_size	v_call	cdr3_nt	cdr3_aa
TRBJ2-2	-	few	TRBV2	TGTGCCAGCAGTGGGGGCAGGGTCCTACCCGGGGAGCTGTTTTTT	CASSGGRVLPGELFF
TRBJ1-3	TRBD1	few	TRBV27	TGTGCCAGCAGTTTGTACCCGGGACAGGCGGGAGGAAACACCATATATTTT	CASSLYPGQAGGNTIYF
TRBJ1-5	TRBD1	-	TRBV3-1/TRBV3-2	TGTGCCAGCAGCCCCGGACAGGGGGCGAATCAGCCCCAGCATTTT	CASSPGQGANQPQHF
TRBJ2-1	-	once	TRBV11-2	TGTGCCAGCAGCTCCGAGGGAACTCGCTACAATGAGCAGTTCTTC	CASSSEGTRYNEQFF
TRBJ2-7	TRBD2	-	TRBV29-1	TGCAGCGTTGCAAAGGGACTAGCTTACGAGCAGTACTTC	CSVAKGLAYEQYF
TRBJ2-7	TRBD1	-	TRBV9	TGTGCCAGCAGCGTAGCTACGGGACAGGGCCCGTACGAGCAGTACTTC	CASSVATGQGPYEQYF
TRBJ1-1	-	once	TRBV24-1	TGTGCCACCAGTGATTCGGGACTTAGAGCTGAAGCTTTCTTT	CATSDSGLRAEAFF
TRBJ2-1	TRBD1	-	TRBV29-1	TGCAGCGTTGTCCAGGGGGCGGTTCATGAGCAGTTCTTC	CSVVQGAVHEQFF
TRBJ2-5	-	-	TRBV7-9	TGTGCCAGCAGCCGCGCGGAGACCCAGTACTTC	CASSRAETQYF
TRBJ1-2	-	-	TRBV10-3	TGTGCCATCAGTCGACAGACTAACTATGGCTACACCTTC	CAISRQTNYGYTF
TRBJ1-2	-	-	TRBV7-2	TGTGCCAGCAGCCTGAACAGGGCAGGCTATGGCTACACCTTC	CASSLNRAGYGYTF
TRBJ2-1	-	-	TRBV7-9	TGTGCCAGCAGCTATAGCTCGACGGAGTTCTTC	CASSYSSTEFF
TRBJ2-1	-	-	TRBV28	TGTGCCAGCAGCGATTCTTACTTAATTGAGCAGTTCTTC	CASSDSYLIEQFF
TRBJ1-2	TRBD1	few	TRBV28	TGTGCCAGTTTATCCCAGGGGACAGGGGGACTCGGCTACACCTTC	CASLSQGTGGLGYTF
TRBJ2-6	TRBD1	-	TRBV13	TGTGCCAGCACCCATTATGAGCGGGACAGGGGGCGGTCTGGGGCCAACGTCCTGACTTTC	CASTHYERDRGRSGANVLTF
TRBJ2-3	-	-	TRBV10-1	TGCGCCAGAAAACCGGACAGAGCCAAGGATACGCAGTATTTT	CARKPDRAKDTQYF
TRBJ2-6	-	-	TRBV5-1	TGCGCCAGCAGCTTGAGCAACTCTGGGGCCAACGTCCTGACTTTC	CASSLSNSGANVLTF
TRBJ1-2	-	-	TRBV24-1	TGTGCCACCAGTGATAAAATCGACTATGGCTACACCTTC	CATSDKIDYGYTF
TRBJ2-3	TRBD2	few	TRBV5-1	TGCGCCAGCAGCGCGGGACTAGCGGGGGGGACAGATACGCAGTATTTT	CASSAGLAGGTDTQYF
TRBJ1-5	TRBD1	-	TRBV5-6	TGTGCCAGCAGCCCAAGGAAATCCGGGACAGGGGGAAGGCAGCCCCAGCATTTT	CASSPRKSGTGGRQPQHF
TRBJ2-3	-	-	TRBV21-1	TGTGCCAGCGGGCTGGGTGCTACGCAGTATTTT	CASGLGATQYF
TRBJ2-3	TRBD2	-	TRBV3-1/TRBV3-2	TGTGCCAGCAGCCGGGAACTAGCGGGCGATACGCAGTATTTT	CASSRELAGDTQYF
TRBJ2-5	TRBD2	few	TRBV29-1	TGCAGCGTTGAAGGTTTTAGCGGGGGGGGAGAAGGGACCCAGTACTTC	CSVEGFSGGGEGTQYF
TRBJ1-6	TRBD1	-	TRBV5-5	TGTGCCAGCAGCTTAACCGGGACAGGGAACTCACCCCTCCACTTT	CASSLTGTGNSPLHF
TRBJ2-3	-	-	TRBV5-4	TGTGCCAGCAGCTTGGGCTTGACGGGGGAGACAGATACGCAGTATTTT	CASSLGLTGETDTQYF
TRBJ1-4	TRBD1	-	TRBV19	TGTGCCACCACCGGGACAGAAAATGAAAAACTGTTTTTT	CATTGTENEKLFF
TRBJ1-5	TRBD1	-	TRBV5-6	TGTGCCAGCAGCTCATCCGGGACAGGGGGCGACAATCAGCCCCAGCATTTT	CASSSSGTGGDNQPQHF
TRBJ2-1	-	-	TRBV21-1	TGTGCCAGCAGCAAAGGACTAGCGGGAGGAACCTGGTCCGATGAGCAGTTCTTC	CASSKGLAGGTWSDEQFF
TRBJ1-2	-	-	TRBV4-1	TGCGCCAGCAGCCAAGATGAATCGTTGAGGTTTGGCTACACCTTC	CASSQDESLRFGYTF
TRBJ2-3	-	-	TRBV3-1/TRBV3-2	TGTGCCAGCAGCCCAGGGAATCGAGATACGCAGTATTTT	CASSPGNRDTQYF
TRBJ2-4	TRBD1	-	TRBV27	TGTGCCAGCAGTTTATCGCATGGACAGGTCACCTCAGGGGACATTCAGTACTTC	CASSLSHGQVTSGDIQYF
TRBJ1-3	-	-	TRBV29-1	TGCAGCGTTGCTATGGACGGGACTGGAAACACCATATATTTT	CSVAMDGTGNTIYF
TRBJ2-7	-	-	TRBV7-3	TGTGCCAGCAGCGTTACTAGCTCCTACGAGCAGTACTTC	CASSVTSSYEQYF
TRBJ1-2	TRBD1	-	TRBV7-9	TGTGCCAGCTCGATAGGACAGGGGGCTAACTATGGCTACACCTTC	CASSIGQGANYGYTF
TRBJ1-1	-	-	TRBV27	TGTGCCAGCAGCCTGGGACAAGTGAACACTGAAGCTTTCTTT	CASSLGQVNTEAFF
TRBJ1-5	-	-	TRBV6-1	TGTGCCAGCAGTGAATGGGTGGACAACCCCCAGCATTTT	CASSEWVDNPQHF
TRBJ1-5	-	-	TRBV2	TGTGCCAGCAGTGAACAGGAACCGACTGGGAGTCAGCCCCAGCATTTT	CASSEQEPTGSQPQHF